Many counts were recorded for the clone carrying this T cell receptor beta chain. Its target is unknown. Sample-barcoded 5' priming and a J-beta primer mix drove a second PCR of 7 to 11 cycles. One entry per CDR3 protein, called by TCRdb with MiXCR from the 5' RACE reads. The sample has 1.5 million to 2 million distinct CDR3 sequences, 28% seen once. This record comes from a study of blood T cells in healthy people across ages. Study-wide results and caveats: Unsorted PBMC input precluded a conclusive naive versus antigen-experienced comparison.

What was sequenced was blood. The clonotype originates from a woman under 40 in good health.

CDR3 bases: TGTGCCAGCAGTGGACCTTCTCCCGAGCAGTACTTC. It is translated as CASSGPSPEQYF. The chain uses TRBV28 and TRBJ2-7, with no clear D. The CDR3 is 12 amino acids. Trimming pared 5 bases from V and 6 bases from J, leaving 11 bases between. From germline, CDR1 is MDHEN and CDR2 SYDVKM.